What follows are 25 T cell receptor beta chains derived from one specimen sequenced in a study of shared T cell receptors in the human thymus. The protocol was immunoSEQ multiplex PCR, while the TCRdb copy is restricted to in-frame clones and leaves out a portion. The table shows 600,000 to 900,000 clones, with approximately 85% occurring only once. This sample was also put to use in a study of human thymus T cells.

The sample consisted of thymocytes. Receptors were obtained from a girl less than two years old with a congenital heart defect.

The chain uses TRBV19 and TRBJ1-2, with 9 bases aligning to TRBD1. The germline CDR1 and CDR2 sequences are LNHDA and SQIVND (reference sequence). This CDR3 has 16 residues. Trimming removed 5 bases from V and 2 bases from J; junction bases left unmatched: 9. As DNA, the CDR3 is TGTGCCAGTAGTGTTCCCTCGGACAGGGGAAACTATGGCTACACCTTC. It is translated as CASSVPSDRGNYGYTF.

The CDR3: CSALKGGQGVEQYF. In nucleotides, the CDR3 is TGCAGCGCCCTCAAGGGAGGACAGGGGGTCGAGCAGTACTTC. V gene TRBV29-1 combines with J gene TRBJ2-7; 10 bases line up with TRBD1. Germline trimming cut 7 bases from V and 6 bases from J; bases unmatched to any gene: 12. This CDR3 spans 14 amino acids. CDR1 is SQVTM, CDR2 ANQGSEA, per germline.

This clone has a single count. The chain recombines TRBV14 with TRBJ2-1, with D possibly matching TRBD2 (5 bases). Trimming shortened V by 11 bases and J by 0 bases, and 20 bases separated the two germline ends. Germline assignment: CDR1 SGHDN and CDR2 FVKESK. The CDR3 is 16 residues long. The CDR3, as DNA: TGTGCCTCGACCATGGCGGGCAAGAGCTCCTACAATGAGCAGTTCTTC. Amino acids: CASTMAGKSSYNEQFF. Filled out from reference TRBV14 and TRBJ2-1, the complete variable domain reads EAGVTQFPSHSVIEKGQTVTLRCDPISGHDNLYWYRRVMGKEIKFLLHFVKESKQDESGMPNNRFLAERTGGTYSTLKVQPAELEDSGVYFCASTMAGKSSYNEQFFGPGTRLTVL.

This CDR3 is CASSAPGQPGDTEAFF. Here the CDR3 DNA reads TGTGCCAGCAGTGCGCCGGGACAGCCCGGGGACACTGAAGCTTTCTTT. The chain carries TRBV6-6 and TRBJ1-1, with TRBD1 identical over 7 bases. Germline trimming cut 5 bases from V and 3 bases from J; bases unmatched to any gene: 12. This CDR3 is built from 16 residues. Germline V gene sequence: CDR1 MNHNY, CDR2 SVGAGI (reference sequence).

The chain uses TRBV11-2 and TRBJ1-1; D is unclear. CDR1 is SGHAT, CDR2 FQNNGV, per germline. The V and J ends lost 1 base and 1 base respectively, with 19 bases between them. This CDR3 has 18 amino acids. The CDR3 DNA follows: TGTGCCAGCAGCTTAGGTCTTCGGGTCGGGATGGGGAACACTGAAGCTTTCTTT. Amino acid sequence: CASSLGLRVGMGNTEAFF.

This clone was observed a handful of times. The chain links TRBV10-3 to TRBJ2-5, with 12 bases lining up with TRBD1. The CDR3 is made up of 18 amino acids. Germline CDR1 reads ENHRY; CDR2 reads SYGVKD. V was pared by 3 bases and J by 5 bases, with 13 bases of the junction left unmatched. DNA of the CDR3: TGTGCCATCAGTGATGTTAGGGACAGGGGGCAGGTCGGGGAGACCCAGTACTTC. Its translation is CAISDVRDRGQVGETQYF.

The chain employs TRBV29-1 and TRBJ1-1; 7 bases map to TRBD1. The CDR3 has 13 amino acids. The J segment lost 1 base and the V segment lost 7 bases, leaving 6 bases of the junction unmatched. Looked up from germline, CDR1 is SQVTM and CDR2 is ANQGSEA. The CDR3 bases are TGCAGCGCTTCCTACAGGGGGAACACTGAAGCTTTCTTT. Amino acids: CSASYRGNTEAFF.

The chain joins TRBV7-9 to TRBJ2-7, with 8 bases lining up with TRBD1. The junction had 15 bases not matched to a gene; V was cut back by 1 base and J by 4 bases. The V gene's germline CDR1 is SEHNR and CDR2 FQNEAQ (reference sequence). The length of the CDR3 is 18 residues. CDR3 DNA sequence: TGTGCCAGCAGCTTAGTTGTGCCAGCGACAGGGGTTCGATACGAGCAGTACTTC. It is translated as CASSLVVPATGVRYEQYF.

This clone was found once. V is TRBV7-9 and J is TRBJ1-2, with a possible D match to TRBD1 (6 bases). In germline, CDR1 is SEHNR, CDR2 FQNEAQ (reference sequence). Trimming stripped 5 bases from V and 7 bases from J, with 20 bases between. There are 15 residues in the CDR3. The CDR3 nucleotides read TGTGCCAGCAGCATAGTTGGGGACACTCACTCTGGCTACACCTTC. It codes for CASSIVGDTHSGYTF.

This chain uses TRBV28 with TRBJ2-7, with 8 bases identical to TRBD2. This CDR3 has 15 amino acids. Germline CDR1 and CDR2: MDHEN and SYDVKM. The V gene end was trimmed by 1 base and the J gene end by 2 bases; junction bases not matched to a gene: 4. In DNA form, the CDR3 reads TGTGCCAGCAGTTTATCGCCGGGACTAGCCTACGAGCAGTACTTC. It encodes CASSLSPGLAYEQYF.

The chain uses TRBV7-6 and TRBJ2-5; 8 positions agree with TRBD1. Unmatched junction bases numbered 5, after V lost 1 base and J lost 7 bases. There are 14 residues in the CDR3. The germline CDR1 and CDR2 sequences are SGHVS and FNYEAQ. The CDR3 loop reads CASSLGRQGRTQYF. CDR3 coding DNA: TGTGCCAGCAGCTTAGGCCGACAGGGGAGGACCCAGTACTTC.

The chain is built from TRBV14 and TRBJ2-2; TRBD2 might be the D (6 bases). The CDR3 sequence is 18 residues long. Germline V CDR1 and CDR2: SGHDN, FVKESK. V was pared by 0 bases and J by 1 base, with 15 bases between. CDR3 sequence reads: CASSQEEILAMNTGELFF. CDR3 nucleotide sequence: TGTGCCAGCAGCCAAGAAGAGATCCTAGCGATGAACACCGGGGAGCTGTTTTTT.

V usage is TRBV4-3 and J usage is TRBJ2-5; D is perhaps TRBD2 (6 bases). Trimming removed 0 bases from V and 5 bases from J, with 19 bases in between. This CDR3 comprises 17 residues. Germline V gene data show CDR1 as LGHNA and CDR2 as YSLEER. The CDR3 DNA follows: TGCGCCAGCAGCCAAGATACTAGCCGCGTGGGGTTGGAGACCCAGTACTTC. This sequence encodes CASSQDTSRVGLETQYF.

The chain is built from TRBV29-1 and TRBJ1-1; TRBD1 aligns across 7 bases. The V and J ends lost 6 bases and 1 base, in that order; junction bases with no gene match: 11. Germline loops: CDR1 SQVTM, CDR2 ANQGSEA. The CDR3 is 15 residues long. CDR3 sequence (DNA): TGCAGCGTCCGAAGAGGGGACAGTAAGAACACTGAAGCTTTCTTT. Its translation: CSVRRGDSKNTEAFF.

In this sample, this clone turned up a few times. This chain uses TRBV28 with TRBJ1-6; D is possibly TRBD1 (5 bases). The CDR3 is 15 amino acids. Germline V gene data show CDR1 as MDHEN and CDR2 as SYDVKM. V lost 5 bases and J 7 bases, leaving 15 bases between the germline ends. For the CDR3, the DNA is TGTGCCAGCAGTATTGACCTTGACAGCAATTCACCCCTCCACTTT. Amino acids: CASSIDLDSNSPLHF.

V is TRBV6-5 and J is TRBJ1-2, with a possible D match to TRBD1 (6 bases). V was cut by 6 bases and J by 8 bases, with 16 bases left in between. The CDR3 covers 13 residues. CDR1 is MNHEY and CDR2 is SVGAGI in the germline V gene. The CDR3: CASSLHGTGGYTF. The CDR3 nucleotides are TGTGCCAGCAGCCTCCACGGTACAGGGGGCTACACCTTC.

J is TRBJ1-1 and V is TRBV5-6, with D possibly being TRBD1 (5 bases). The V and J ends lost 0 bases and 4 bases respectively, with 16 bases between them. The V gene's germline CDR1 is SGHDT and CDR2 YYEEEE. This CDR3 contains 16 residues. CDR3 sequence reads: CASSLGEGTWGTEAFF. CDR3 coding DNA: TGTGCCAGCAGCTTGGGGGAGGGGACTTGGGGCACTGAAGCTTTCTTT.

The gene calls are TRBV7-2 and TRBJ1-2, with D possibly TRBD1 on 6 matching bases. This CDR3 region has 15 residues. Germline V gene lookup returns CDR1 SGHTA and CDR2 FQGNSA. Between the trimmed V and J ends, which lost 2 bases and 4 bases, there was a span of 14 bases. The CDR3 region has the DNA TGTGCCAGCAGCTTAATCTGGGGGGGGCTCTATGGCTACACCTTC. Translation: CASSLIWGGLYGYTF.

The V and J genes are TRBV9 and TRBJ1-1, with 8 positions matching TRBD1. The CDR3 is 18 residues long. The germline V gene encodes CDR1 SGDLS and CDR2 YYNGEE. The V segment lost 5 bases and the J segment 1 base; nucleotides outside the gene matches: 16. The CDR3 here is CASRSVGHRTGPNTEAFF. CDR3 coding DNA: TGTGCCAGCAGGAGCGTAGGTCATCGGACAGGGCCGAACACTGAAGCTTTCTTT.

The rearrangement joins TRBV5-4 to TRBJ1-6; a possible D gene is TRBD1 (5 bases). The CDR3 is 17 amino acids. CDR1 and CDR2 (germline): SGHNT, YYREEE (reference sequence). Trimming pared 1 base from V and 1 base from J, leaving 12 bases between. CDR3 coding DNA: TGTGCCAGCAGCTTGAGATGGGGGGTTTCCTATAATTCACCCCTCCACTTT. It codes for CASSLRWGVSYNSPLHF.

This chain uses TRBV19 with TRBJ1-5, with D perhaps TRBD1 (5 bases). The V end lost 3 bases, the J end lost 5 bases, and 11 bases lay between the germline ends. The CDR3 contains 14 residues. Per the germline V gene, CDR1 is LNHDA and CDR2 is SQIVND (reference sequence). The CDR3 sequence: CASSIRVTDQPQHF. The DNA for the CDR3 is TGTGCCAGTAGTATCAGGGTGACAGATCAGCCCCAGCATTTT.

V is TRBV7-9 and J is TRBJ1-4; D is possibly TRBD1 (6 bases). Germline CDR1 is SEHNR and CDR2 is FQNEAQ (reference sequence). CDR3 length equals 14 residues. V lost 2 bases, J lost 8 bases, and 12 bases lay in between. CDR3 coding DNA: TGTGCCAGCAGCTTAAGCAGGGGAGAGGAAAAACTGTTTTTT. Its protein is CASSLSRGEEKLFF.

J is TRBJ1-2 and V is TRBV6-5; weak D call: TRBD1 (5 bases). Trimming removed 6 bases at V and 7 bases at J, with 12 bases between. The germline gives CDR1 MNHEY, CDR2 SVGAGI. The CDR3 extends over 12 amino acids. CDR3 coding DNA: TGTGCCAGCAGGACGGGCAGGGTTGGCTACACCTTC. Encoded protein: CASRTGRVGYTF.

The rearrangement links TRBV11-1 to TRBJ2-7; D perhaps matches TRBD2 (6 bases). The CDR3 totals 16 residues. Trimming shortened V by 1 base and J by 0 bases, and 13 bases separated the two germline ends. The germline V gene has CDR1 SGHAT and CDR2 FQDESV (reference sequence). CDR3 region: CASSLGYGGDSYEQYF. CDR3 bases: TGTGCCAGCAGCTTAGGGTATGGCGGGGACTCCTACGAGCAGTACTTC.

The J gene is TRBJ1-2, the V gene TRBV4-3; D might be TRBD1 (5 bases). V was clipped by 0 bases and J by 6 bases, with 14 bases between them. The V gene's germline CDR1 is LGHNA and CDR2 YSLEER. The CDR3 has 15 amino acids. CDR3 nucleotides: TGCGCCAGCAGCCAAGATAGGGTCAGGGTGAATGGCTACACCTTC. Translated: CASSQDRVRVNGYTF.